This entry describes one T cell receptor beta chain. The V gene lost 4 bases and the J gene lost 3 bases, with 22 bases spanning the gap. CDR1 MNHEY and CDR2 SMNVEV come from the germline V gene (reference sequence). This CDR3 comprises 17 residues. Assay: immunoSEQ multiplex PCR; the TCRdb copy retains only in-frame clones and omits some. The sample lists under 150,000 clones; around 88% were seen once. This sample was taken from a study of identifying expanded T cells in peripheral blood. The clonotype comes from a person aged 18 to 70 in good health. The rearrangement uses TRBV27 and TRBJ2-7, with D tentatively TRBD1 or TRBD2 (6 bases each). Material for sequencing was blood. Here the CDR3 DNA reads TGTGCCAGCAGTTCCCTCCCATCCGGGGGCCCCTACTACGAGCAGTACTTC. The encoded protein is CASSSLPSGGPYYEQYF.